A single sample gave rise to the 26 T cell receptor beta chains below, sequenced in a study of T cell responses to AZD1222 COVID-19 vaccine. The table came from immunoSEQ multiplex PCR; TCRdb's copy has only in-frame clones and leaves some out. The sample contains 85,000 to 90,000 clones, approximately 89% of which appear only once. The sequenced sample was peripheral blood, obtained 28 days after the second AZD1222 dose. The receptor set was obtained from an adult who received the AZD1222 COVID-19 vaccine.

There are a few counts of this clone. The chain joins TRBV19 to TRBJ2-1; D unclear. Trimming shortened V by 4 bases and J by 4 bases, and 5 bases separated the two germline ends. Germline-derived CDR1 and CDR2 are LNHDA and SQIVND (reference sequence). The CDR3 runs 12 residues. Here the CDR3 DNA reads TGTGCCAGTAGTAAGTTATACAATGAGCAGTTCTTC. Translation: CASSKLYNEQFF.

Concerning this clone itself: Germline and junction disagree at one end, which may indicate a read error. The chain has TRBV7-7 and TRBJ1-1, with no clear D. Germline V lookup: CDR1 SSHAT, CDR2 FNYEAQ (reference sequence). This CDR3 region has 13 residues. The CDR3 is CASSLSSGTEAFF. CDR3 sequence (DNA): TGTGCTAGCAGCTTAAGCTCCGGCACTGAAGCTTTCTTT.

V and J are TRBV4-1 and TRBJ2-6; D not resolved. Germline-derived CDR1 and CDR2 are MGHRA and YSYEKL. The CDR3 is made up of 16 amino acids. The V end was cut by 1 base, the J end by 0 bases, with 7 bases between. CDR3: CASSQGHSSGANVLTF. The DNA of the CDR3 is TGCGCCAGCAGCCAAGGCCATAGCTCTGGGGCCAACGTCCTGACTTTC.

The CDR3 is CASSLSREQGETQYF. Written as DNA, the CDR3 is TGTGCCAGCAGCTTAAGTAGGGAACAGGGTGAGACCCAGTACTTC. This chain joins TRBV7-3 and TRBJ2-5; a possible D gene is TRBD1 (6 bases). Germline CDR1 and CDR2: SGHTA and FQGTGA. Trimming pared 1 base from V and 5 bases from J, leaving 14 bases between. This CDR3 has 15 residues.

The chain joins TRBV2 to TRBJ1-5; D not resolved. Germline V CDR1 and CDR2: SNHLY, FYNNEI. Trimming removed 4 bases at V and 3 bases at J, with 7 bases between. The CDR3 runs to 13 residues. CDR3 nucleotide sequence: TGTGCCAGCAGTGGACGGAACAATCAGCCCCAGCATTTT. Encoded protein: CASSGRNNQPQHF.

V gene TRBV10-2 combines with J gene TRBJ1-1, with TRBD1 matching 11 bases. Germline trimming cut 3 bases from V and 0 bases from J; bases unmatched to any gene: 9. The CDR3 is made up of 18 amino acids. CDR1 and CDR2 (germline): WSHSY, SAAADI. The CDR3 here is CASSDPAGTGGVNTEAFF. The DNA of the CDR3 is TGCGCCAGCAGTGATCCCGCCGGGACAGGGGGAGTGAACACTGAAGCTTTCTTT.

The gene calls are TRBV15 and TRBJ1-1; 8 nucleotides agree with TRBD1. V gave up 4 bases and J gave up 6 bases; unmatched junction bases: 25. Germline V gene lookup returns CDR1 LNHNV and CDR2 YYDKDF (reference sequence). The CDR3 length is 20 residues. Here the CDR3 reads CATSKSAGQALRRSHAEAFF. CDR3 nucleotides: TGTGCCACCAGCAAATCAGCGGGACAGGCGCTCCGAAGGTCACACGCTGAAGCTTTCTTT.

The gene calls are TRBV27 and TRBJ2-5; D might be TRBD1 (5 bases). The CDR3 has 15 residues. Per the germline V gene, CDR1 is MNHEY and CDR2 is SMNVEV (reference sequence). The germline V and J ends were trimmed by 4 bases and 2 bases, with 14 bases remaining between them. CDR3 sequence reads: CASSSYPTEQETQYF. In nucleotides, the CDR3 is TGTGCCAGCAGTTCCTACCCGACAGAGCAAGAGACCCAGTACTTC.

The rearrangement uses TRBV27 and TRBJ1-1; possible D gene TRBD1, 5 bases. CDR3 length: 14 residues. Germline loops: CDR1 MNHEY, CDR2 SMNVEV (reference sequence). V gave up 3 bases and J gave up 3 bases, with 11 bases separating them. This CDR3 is CASSLGGVHTEAFF. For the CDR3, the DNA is TGTGCCAGCAGTTTGGGGGGAGTGCACACTGAAGCTTTCTTT.

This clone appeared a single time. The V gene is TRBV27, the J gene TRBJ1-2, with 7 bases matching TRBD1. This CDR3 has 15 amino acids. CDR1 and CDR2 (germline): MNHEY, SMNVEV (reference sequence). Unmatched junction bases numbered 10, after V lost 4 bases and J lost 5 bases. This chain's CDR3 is CASSSQDNRGYGYTF. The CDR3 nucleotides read TGTGCCAGCAGTTCCCAAGATAACAGGGGTTATGGCTACACCTTC.

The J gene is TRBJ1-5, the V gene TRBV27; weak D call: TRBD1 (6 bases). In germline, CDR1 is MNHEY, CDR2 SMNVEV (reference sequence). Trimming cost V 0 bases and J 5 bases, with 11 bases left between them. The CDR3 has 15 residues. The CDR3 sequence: CASSLSLSGDQPQHF. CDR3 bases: TGTGCCAGCAGTTTATCCCTTTCAGGGGATCAGCCCCAGCATTTT.

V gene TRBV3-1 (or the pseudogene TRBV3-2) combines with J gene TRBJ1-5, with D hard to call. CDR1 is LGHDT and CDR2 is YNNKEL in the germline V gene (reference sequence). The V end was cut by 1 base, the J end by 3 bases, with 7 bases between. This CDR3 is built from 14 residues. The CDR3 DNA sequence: TGTGCCAGCAGCCAAGGGGCCCTCAATCAGCCCCAGCATTTT. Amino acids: CASSQGALNQPQHF.

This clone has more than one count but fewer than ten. The CDR3 DNA sequence: TGTGCCAGCAGCTTGGATATACAGGGCCGCTATGGCTACACCTTC. Its protein is CASSLDIQGRYGYTF. V usage is TRBV5-5 and J usage is TRBJ1-2, with D maybe TRBD1 (6 bases). V lost 0 bases and J 4 bases, leaving 13 bases between the germline ends. This CDR3 spans 15 amino acids. Germline V gene lookup returns CDR1 SGHKS and CDR2 YYEKEE (reference sequence).

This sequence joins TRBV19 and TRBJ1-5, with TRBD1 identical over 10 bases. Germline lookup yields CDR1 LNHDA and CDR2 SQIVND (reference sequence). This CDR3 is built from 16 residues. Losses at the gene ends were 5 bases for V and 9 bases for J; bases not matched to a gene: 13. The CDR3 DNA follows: TGTGCCAGTAGTCTGCCGACAGGGGGCACCGATCCGCCCCAGCATTTT. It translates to CASSLPTGGTDPPQHF.

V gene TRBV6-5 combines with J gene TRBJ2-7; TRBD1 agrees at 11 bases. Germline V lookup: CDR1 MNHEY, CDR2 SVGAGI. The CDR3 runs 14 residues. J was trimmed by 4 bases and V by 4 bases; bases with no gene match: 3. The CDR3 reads CASSSDRGLYEQYF. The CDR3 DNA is TGTGCCAGCAGTTCGGACAGGGGGCTGTACGAGCAGTACTTC.

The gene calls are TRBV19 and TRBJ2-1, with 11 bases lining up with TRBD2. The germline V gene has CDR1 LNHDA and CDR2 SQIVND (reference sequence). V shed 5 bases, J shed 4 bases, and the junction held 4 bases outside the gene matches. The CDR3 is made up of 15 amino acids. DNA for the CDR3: TGTGCCAGTAGTCCCAGACTAGCGGGGTACAATGAGCAGTTCTTC. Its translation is CASSPRLAGYNEQFF.

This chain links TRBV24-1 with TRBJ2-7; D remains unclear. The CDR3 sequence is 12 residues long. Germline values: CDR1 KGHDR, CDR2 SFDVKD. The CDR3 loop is CATSDLSLVTQV. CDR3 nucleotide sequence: TGTGCCACCAGTGATTTGAGCCTCGTAACACAGGTC.

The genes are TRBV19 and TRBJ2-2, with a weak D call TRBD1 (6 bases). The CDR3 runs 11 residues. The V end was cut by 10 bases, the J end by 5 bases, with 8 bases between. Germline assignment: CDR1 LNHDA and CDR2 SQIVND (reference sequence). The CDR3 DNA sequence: TGTGCCACGCAGGGGACCGGGGAGCTGTTTTTT. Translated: CATQGTGELFF.

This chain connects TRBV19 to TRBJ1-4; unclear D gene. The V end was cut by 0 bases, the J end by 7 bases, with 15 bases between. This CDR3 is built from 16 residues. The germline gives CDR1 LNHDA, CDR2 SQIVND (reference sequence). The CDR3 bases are TGTGCCAGTAGTATAGAAGGGAGTGGATTTGGTGAAAAACTGTTTTTT. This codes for CASSIEGSGFGEKLFF.

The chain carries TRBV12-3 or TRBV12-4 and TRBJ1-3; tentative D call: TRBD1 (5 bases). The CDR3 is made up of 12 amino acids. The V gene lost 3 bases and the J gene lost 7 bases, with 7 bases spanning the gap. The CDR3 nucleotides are TGTGCCAGCAGTTTCGAGGGGAACACCATATATTTT. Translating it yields CASSFEGNTIYF.

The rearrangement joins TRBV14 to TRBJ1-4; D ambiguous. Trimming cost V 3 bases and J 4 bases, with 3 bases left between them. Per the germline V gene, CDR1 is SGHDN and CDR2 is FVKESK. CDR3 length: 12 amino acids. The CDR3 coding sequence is TGTGCCAGCAGCCACTTTAATGAAAAACTGTTTTTT. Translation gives CASSHFNEKLFF. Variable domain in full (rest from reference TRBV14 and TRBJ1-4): EAGVTQFPSHSVIEKGQTVTLRCDPISGHDNLYWYRRVMGKEIKFLLHFVKESKQDESGMPNNRFLAERTGGTYSTLKVQPAELEDSGVYFCASSHFNEKLFFGSGTQLSVL.

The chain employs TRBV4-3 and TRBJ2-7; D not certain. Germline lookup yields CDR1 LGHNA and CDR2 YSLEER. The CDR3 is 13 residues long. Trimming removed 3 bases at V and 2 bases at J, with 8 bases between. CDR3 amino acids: CASSHGPAYEQYF. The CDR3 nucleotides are TGCGCCAGCAGCCATGGGCCGGCCTACGAGCAGTACTTC.

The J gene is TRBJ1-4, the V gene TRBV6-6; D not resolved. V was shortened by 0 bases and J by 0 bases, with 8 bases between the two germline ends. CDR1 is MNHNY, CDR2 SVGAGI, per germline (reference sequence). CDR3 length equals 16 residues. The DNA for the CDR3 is TGTGCCAGCAGTTACTCGACTGTTGCAACTAATGAAAAACTGTTTTTT. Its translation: CASSYSTVATNEKLFF.

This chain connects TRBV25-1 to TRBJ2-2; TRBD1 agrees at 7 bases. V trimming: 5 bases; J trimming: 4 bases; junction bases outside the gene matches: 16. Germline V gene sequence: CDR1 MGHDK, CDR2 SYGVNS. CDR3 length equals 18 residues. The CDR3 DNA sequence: TGTGCCAGCAGTTTCTTTGCGGTAGACAGGGCCCTCACCGGGGAGCTGTTTTTT. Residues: CASSFFAVDRALTGELFF.

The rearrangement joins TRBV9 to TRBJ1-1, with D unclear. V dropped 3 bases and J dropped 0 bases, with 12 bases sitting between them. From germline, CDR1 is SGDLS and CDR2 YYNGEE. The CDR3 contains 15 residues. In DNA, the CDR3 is TGTGCCAGCAGCGGGCCGGGAGCTATGAACACTGAAGCTTTCTTT. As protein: CASSGPGAMNTEAFF.

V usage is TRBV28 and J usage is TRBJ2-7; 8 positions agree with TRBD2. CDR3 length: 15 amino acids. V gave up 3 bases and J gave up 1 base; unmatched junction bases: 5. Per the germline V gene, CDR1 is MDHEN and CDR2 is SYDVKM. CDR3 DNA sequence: TGTGCCAGCAGTTTGAGCGGGGGAGGTTCCTACGAGCAGTACGTC. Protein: CASSLSGGGSYEQYV.